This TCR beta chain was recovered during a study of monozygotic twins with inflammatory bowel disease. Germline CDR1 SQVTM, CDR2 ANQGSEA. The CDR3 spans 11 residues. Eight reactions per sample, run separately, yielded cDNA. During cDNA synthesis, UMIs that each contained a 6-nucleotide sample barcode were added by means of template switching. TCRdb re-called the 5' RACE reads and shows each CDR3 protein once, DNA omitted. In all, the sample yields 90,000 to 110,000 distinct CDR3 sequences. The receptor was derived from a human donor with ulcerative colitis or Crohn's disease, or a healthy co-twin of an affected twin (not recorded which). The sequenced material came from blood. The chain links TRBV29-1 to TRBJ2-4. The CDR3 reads CSVSTRNIQYF.